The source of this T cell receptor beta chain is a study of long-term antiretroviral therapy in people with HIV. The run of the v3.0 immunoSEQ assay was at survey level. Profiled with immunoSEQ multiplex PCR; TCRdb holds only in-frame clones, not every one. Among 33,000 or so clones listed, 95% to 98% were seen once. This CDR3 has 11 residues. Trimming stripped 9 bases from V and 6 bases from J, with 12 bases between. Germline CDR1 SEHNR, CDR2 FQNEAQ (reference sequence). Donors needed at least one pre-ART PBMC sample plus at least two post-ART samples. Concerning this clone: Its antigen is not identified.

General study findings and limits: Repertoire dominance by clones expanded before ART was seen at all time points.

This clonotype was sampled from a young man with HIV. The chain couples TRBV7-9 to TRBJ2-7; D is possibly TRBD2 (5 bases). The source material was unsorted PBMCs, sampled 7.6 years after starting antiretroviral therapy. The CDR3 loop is CASWQRGEQYF. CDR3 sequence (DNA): TGTGCCAGTTGGCAACGGGGCGAGCAGTACTTC.